This T cell receptor beta chain was sequenced in a study of blood T cell repertoires in COVID-19. Study at large: Samples came from the United States, Italy and Spain, spanning acute and convalescent COVID-19. PBMCs, B-cell-depleted T cells, or T cells were the source of the cDNA or gDNA that made up the material.

Original handling: Reference gene primer amplification gave nucleated cell count estimates. Clones were read by immunoSEQ multiplex PCR, and TCRdb kept only the in-frame ones, dropping some. Clonal size and the V and J genes are those of that table, whereas D and trimming came from the DNA. The sample has some 300,000 clones; around 85% are singletons. The germline V gene has CDR1 MDHEN and CDR2 SYDVKM. V was trimmed by 5 bases and J by 2 bases, leaving 11 bases between them. This CDR3 contains 14 residues. The rearrangement uses TRBV28 and TRBJ2-3; a possible D gene is TRBD2 (5 bases). This TCR derives from a woman aged 45-59 years with active or convalescent COVID-19. Sequencing input: peripheral blood. As DNA, the CDR3 is TGTGCCAGCAGTAGAGGGCAGGCCACAGATACGCAGTATTTT. Translated: CASSRGQATDTQYF. The whole variable domain, remainder taken from reference TRBV28 and TRBJ2-3, is DVKVTQSSRYLVKRTGEKVFLECVQDMDHENMFWYRQDPGLGLRLIYFSYDVKMKEKGDIPEGYSVSREKKERFSLILESASTNQTSMYLCASSRGQATDTQYFGPGTRLTVL.